This T cell receptor beta chain was found in a study of low-dose radiotherapy and immunotherapy resistance in tumors. In the study overall: At a dose of 200 mg/m2, intravenous cyclophosphamide was given every two weeks, one day before radiation and immunotherapy.

This clonotype was recorded at least ten times. Time point described: before trial treatment. Along with nivolumab and ipilimumab, donors received aspirin, low-dose cyclophosphamide and low-dose radiotherapy. Primers targeting TRAV and TRBV primed first-strand cDNA, covering alpha and beta chains. The PCR that amplified TCRs ran for 20 cycles, relying on a constant-region primer and a V-primer adapter. TCRdb re-called the reads with MiXCR, one entry per CDR3 protein. The sample lists about 39,000 distinct CDR3 sequences; roughly 31% were seen once. Germline CDR1 reads DFQATT; CDR2 reads SNEGSKA (reference sequence). CDR3 length: 14 amino acids. Trimming left V 3 bases short and J 4 bases short, with 13 bases between.

The sequence derives from a male donor with gallbladder cancer. Sequencing was performed on PBMCs, taken before treatment. The chain carries TRBV20-1 and TRBJ2-1, with D possibly TRBD2 on 6 matching bases. CDR3 in amino acids: CSASGGRGYNEQFF. CDR3 nucleotides: TGCAGTGCTAGTGGGGGTCGGGGGTACAATGAGCAGTTCTTC.